This TCR beta chain is drawn from a study of identical twins. Points from the study as a whole: Compared with models, monozygotic twins showed more out-of-frame TCR alpha sharing. Alpha sequences out of frame and shared by twins had excess low generation probability. High-abundance cord blood beta clonotypes had fewer insertions; memory repertoires showed none.

Remarks on this clonotype: As yet, its antigen is unknown.

Germline V gives CDR1 MGHDK, CDR2 SYGVNS. Trimming took 5 bases from V and 2 from J, leaving 18 bases between them. The CDR3 extends over 16 amino acids. TCRdb ran MiXCR on the 5' RACE reads and lists one entry per CDR3 protein. The sample shows fewer than 500,000 distinct CDR3 sequences, 14% of them seen only once. These same data were also listed under a study on yellow fever vaccine responses in identical twins. From that paper: Among the twins, the vaccine T cell response reportedly seemed partly convergent and partly personalized.

The receptor was isolated from a woman younger than 35 in good health. Sequencing input: CD4+ T cells sorted from blood. The chain employs TRBV25-1 and TRBJ2-5; the D is unclear. The CDR3 nucleotides are TGTGCCAGCAGTTTTGGGAAGACTCACCTTCAAGAGACCCAGTACTTC. Encoded protein: CASSFGKTHLQETQYF. The variable domain in full, completed from reference TRBV25-1 and TRBJ2-5, reads EADIYQTPRYLVIGTGKKITLECSQTMGHDKMYWYQQDPGMELHLIHYSYGVNSTEKGDLSSESTVSRIRTEHFPLTLESARPSHTSQYLCASSFGKTHLQETQYFGPGTRLLVL.